This entry concerns a single T cell receptor (beta chain). The antigen remains undetermined. Each replicate PCR on the sorted subsets used 150 to 200 ng DNA (around 30,000 T cell genomes). Some clones are missing from TCRdb's copy, which holds only in-frame ones; the method was immunoSEQ multiplex PCR. The sample has approximately 1,000,000 clones, 78% seen once; the top ten hold roughly 0.56%. This specimen belongs to a study of shared clonotypes between healthy human individuals. Study-wide results and limits: Shared clonotypes: roughly 5% naive CD4, around 3.5% naive CD8, roughly 2.4% memory CD4, roughly 0.4% memory CD8.

CDR1 and CDR2 from the germline V gene are MDHEN and SYDVKM. This CDR3 has 13 amino acids. This clonotype was sampled from a man between 18 and 35 years old in good health. Some clones in this sample may be carry-over from other donors' samples. The chain joins TRBV28 to TRBJ1-2, with 7 bases matching TRBD1. Sequencing was carried out using memory CD4+ T cells from PBMCs. Subset: CD45RA-negative fraction. This CDR3 reads CATGALEGYGYTF. CDR3 sequence (DNA): TGTGCTACAGGGGCCCTTGAGGGCTATGGCTACACCTTC.